Given below is one T cell receptor beta chain in context. The antigen is unknown. These data belong to a study of a mutant IDH1 vaccine in newly diagnosed glioma. Study background: Vaccine dosing followed radiotherapy by 4-6 weeks, or accompanied temozolomide cycles. Sex distribution of treated patients was about 62% male and 37.5% female; mean age was about 41 years. Patients had received radiotherapy, temozolomide, or both previously, most receiving both.

Sequenced by immunoSEQ multiplex PCR; TCRdb stores in-frame clones only, minus some. The sample includes about 25,000 clones, approximately 80% of them seen just once. The time point was: week 11, during vaccination. With topical imiquimod, each dose of the vaccine consisted of 300 ug of mutant IDH1 20-mer peptide. Sequenced here: PBMCs, sampled from a glioma patient whose treatment included an IDH1 peptide vaccine. The origin of this receptor is a woman under 30 with glioma.

The CDR3 sequence: CASSTGPGTNTEAFF. CDR3 DNA: TGTGCCAGCAGCACAGGACCGGGTACGAACACTGAAGCTTTCTTT. The V gene is TRBV21-1, the J gene TRBJ1-1. TRBV21-1 is labeled a pseudogene. This CDR3 region has 15 residues.